The 32 T cell receptor beta chains below come from one sample, sequenced in a study of OX40 agonist ivuxolimab in advanced cancers. Here immunoSEQ multiplex PCR was the method, and the copy in TCRdb shows in-frame clones only, minus some. The sample carries tens of thousands of clones, under 85% recorded once. The sequenced sample was CD4+ or CD8+ T cells sorted from blood, obtained in a trial of the OX40 agonist ivuxolimab. These receptor sequences come from an adult with an advanced solid tumor such as melanoma, head and neck, liver or kidney cancer.

In its sample, this clone was seen once. The chain is built from TRBV7-9 and TRBJ2-1; the D call may be TRBD1 or TRBD2 (5 bases each). The CDR3 runs 16 residues. Germline V lookup: CDR1 SEHNR, CDR2 FQNEAQ (reference sequence). Trimming took 5 bases from V and 7 from J, leaving 21 bases between them. DNA for the CDR3: TGTGCCAGCAGCCCCAACGCCGGGGCTATGTCAAATGAGCAGTTCTTC. Translating gives CASSPNAGAMSNEQFF.

The chain links TRBV29-1 to TRBJ2-7; tentatively, D is TRBD2 (5 bases). The germline V gene has CDR1 SQVTM and CDR2 ANQGSEA. V lost 2 bases to trimming and J lost 6 bases, with 8 bases between them. This CDR3 comprises 11 residues. CDR3 loop: CSVEYAGEQYF. CDR3 sequence (DNA): TGCAGCGTTGAATATGCGGGCGAGCAGTACTTC.

The chain uses TRBV9 and TRBJ2-7, with D maybe TRBD1 (6 bases). Trimming took 1 base from V and 4 from J, leaving 12 bases between them. The CDR3 spans 14 residues. Germline CDR1 and CDR2: SGDLS and YYNGEE. The CDR3 DNA reads as TGTGCCAGCAGCGTATTCGCAGGGGCGTACGAGCAGTACTTC. Translation: CASSVFAGAYEQYF. Using reference TRBV9 and TRBJ2-7 for the parts outside the CDR3, the full variable domain is DSGVTQTPKHLITATGQRVTLRCSPRSGDLSVYWYQQSLDQGLQFLIQYYNGEERAKGNILERFSAQQFPDLHSELNLSSLELGDSALYFCASSVFAGAYEQYFGPGTRLTVT.

The chain is built from TRBV7-2 and TRBJ2-3; 13 nucleotides match TRBD2. CDR3 size: 16 residues. Germline lookup yields CDR1 SGHTA and CDR2 FQGNSA. Germline trimming cut 5 bases from V and 7 bases from J; bases unmatched to any gene: 9. CDR3 sequence (DNA): TGTGCCAGCAGCACCTGGACTAGCGGGGGTGCATATACGCAGTATTTT. Translated: CASSTWTSGGAYTQYF.

The chain uses TRBV4-2 and TRBJ1-6, with D uncertain. V was clipped by 3 bases and J by 6 bases, with 15 bases between them. The CDR3 is 16 residues long. CDR1 is LGHNA and CDR2 is YNFKEQ in the germline V gene. The CDR3 DNA reads as TGTGCCAGCAGCCACGGACTCAGCGAGGCTAATTCACCCCTCCACTTT. Its protein is CASSHGLSEANSPLHF.

The chain couples TRBV19 to TRBJ2-7; 7 nucleotides line up with TRBD1. With V trimmed by 5 bases and J by 0 bases, 4 bases remained unmatched. The CDR3 contains 14 residues. The germline CDR1 and CDR2 sequences are LNHDA and SQIVND (reference sequence). The CDR3 spells CASSWSGGSYEQYF. CDR3 nucleotides: TGTGCCAGTAGTTGGTCAGGGGGCTCCTACGAGCAGTACTTC.

V is TRBV4-1 and J is TRBJ2-7; D call uncertain. This CDR3 has 13 residues. CDR1 and CDR2 from the germline V gene are MGHRA and YSYEKL. V gave up 0 bases and J gave up 3 bases, with 6 bases separating them. Written as DNA, the CDR3 is TGCGCCAGCAGCCAAGATGGGGTCTACGAGCAGTACTTC. Amino acids: CASSQDGVYEQYF.

The chain joins TRBV6-5 to TRBJ1-1; perhaps TRBD1 as D (6 bases). Germline assignment: CDR1 MNHEY and CDR2 SVGAGI. The CDR3 loop spans 14 amino acids. Trimming pared 0 bases from V and 8 bases from J, leaving 13 bases between. CDR3 coding DNA: TGTGCCAGCAGTTACTCGGGGAGGGGGTCGGAAGCTTTCTTT. It codes for CASSYSGRGSEAFF.

The chain couples TRBV4-3 to TRBJ1-2; 12 positions match TRBD1. The length of the CDR3 is 16 residues. CDR1 is LGHNA, CDR2 YSLEER, per germline. With 5 bases clipped from V and 2 bases from J, the junction kept 6 bases outside the gene matches. As DNA, the CDR3 is TGCGCCAGCAGCGAGACCGGGACAGGGGGCAACTATGGCTACACCTTC. It translates to CASSETGTGGNYGYTF.

Only one count was recorded for this clone. The rearrangement links TRBV4-3 to TRBJ2-7, with D unresolved. V was pared by 1 base and J by 2 bases, with 6 bases between. Germline V lookup: CDR1 LGHNA, CDR2 YSLEER. The CDR3 loop spans 13 amino acids. CDR3 bases: TGCGCCAGCAGCCAAGGAGGCACCTACGAGCAGTACTTC. Translated: CASSQGGTYEQYF.

The genes are TRBV9 and TRBJ2-1; TRBD2 matches at 8 bases. CDR1 SGDLS and CDR2 YYNGEE come from the germline V gene. CDR3 size: 15 residues. V shed 0 bases and J 4 bases; nucleotides not matched to a gene: 3. CDR3 DNA sequence: TGTGCCAGCAGCGTAGTTACTAGCGGTTACAATGAGCAGTTCTTC. It yields the protein CASSVVTSGYNEQFF.

The rearrangement uses TRBV7-8 and TRBJ1-5, with a weak D call TRBD1 (5 bases). Between the trimmed V and J ends, which lost 5 bases and 7 bases, there was a span of 12 bases. The CDR3 extends over 13 amino acids. CDR1 and CDR2 from the germline V gene are SGHVS and FQNEAQ. The CDR3 here is CASSLGAGQPQHF. DNA for the CDR3: TGTGCCAGCAGCCTCGGGGCCGGGCAGCCCCAGCATTTT.

V gene TRBV7-8 combines with J gene TRBJ1-1; no definite D call. V was trimmed by 5 bases and J by 7 bases, leaving 17 bases between them. Germline CDR1 SGHVS, CDR2 FQNEAQ. CDR3 length: 14 amino acids. The CDR3 DNA reads as TGTGCCAGCAGCCCCCCGGGCTTTTCCGGTGAAGCTTTCTTT. Amino acids: CASSPPGFSGEAFF.

This chain connects TRBV25-1 to TRBJ1-2; no firm D call. The CDR3 sequence is 13 residues long. Deletions cut 4 bases from V and 1 base from J, with 7 bases between. The germline CDR1 and CDR2 sequences are MGHDK and SYGVNS. The CDR3 DNA reads as TGTGCCAGCAGTGCCGGGAATAACTATGGCTACACCTTC. Translation: CASSAGNNYGYTF.

This clone came up once. This rearrangement joins TRBV27 to TRBJ2-3, with 13 bases fitting TRBD2. Germline values: CDR1 MNHEY, CDR2 SMNVEV (reference sequence). The CDR3 contains 17 residues. V lost 4 bases, J lost 4 bases, and 8 bases stayed unmatched. The CDR3 region has the DNA TGTGCCAGCAGTTCGCTCGGACTAGCGGGGGTACCAGATACGCAGTATTTT. Its translation is CASSSLGLAGVPDTQYF.

The chain recombines TRBV7-2 with TRBJ1-3; the D is unclear. Trimming pared 7 bases from V and 0 bases from J, leaving 16 bases between. The CDR3 spans 16 residues. Germline CDR1 and CDR2: SGHTA and FQGNSA. The CDR3 nucleotides are TGTGCCAGCACCGGATCTCCGGGGAGCTCTGGAAACACCATATATTTT. Translated: CASTGSPGSSGNTIYF.

This clone is labeled as medium-sized. The chain combines TRBV7-9 with TRBJ2-7; D not resolved. The CDR3 has 11 amino acids. Germline loops: CDR1 SEHNR, CDR2 FQNEAQ (reference sequence). V was cut by 4 bases and J by 5 bases, with 6 bases left in between. CDR3 protein: CASSWSDEQYF. The CDR3 region has the DNA TGTGCCAGCAGCTGGTCGGACGAGCAGTACTTC.

The table lists this clone with a count of one. This chain links TRBV6-6 with TRBJ2-7; TRBD1 matches at 7 bases. The V and J ends lost 0 bases and 6 bases, in that order; junction bases with no gene match: 5. This CDR3 has 14 residues. Germline CDR1 reads MNHNY; CDR2 reads SVGAGI (reference sequence). The CDR3 region is CASSYSSRGSEQYF. In DNA, the CDR3 is TGTGCCAGCAGTTACTCGTCCAGGGGGAGCGAGCAGTACTTC.

V usage is TRBV5-5 and J usage is TRBJ2-1; 14 positions match TRBD2. This CDR3 has 16 residues. Trimming took 5 bases from V and 3 from J; bases not matched to a gene: 4. CDR1 is SGHKS, CDR2 YYEKEE, per germline (reference sequence). CDR3 residues: CASSPGTSGGYNEQFF. The CDR3 DNA reads as TGTGCCAGCAGTCCGGGGACTAGCGGGGGCTACAATGAGCAGTTCTTC. Full variable domain (remainder filled in from reference TRBV5-5 and TRBJ2-1): DAGVTQSPTHLIKTRGQQVTLRCSPISGHKSVSWYQQVLGQGPQFIFQYYEKEERGRGNFPDRFSARQFPNYSSELNVNALLLGDSALYLCASSPGTSGGYNEQFFGPGTRLTVL.

The V and J genes are TRBV19 and TRBJ2-5; D unclear. V was cut by 5 bases and J by 5 bases, with 12 bases left in between. Looked up from germline, CDR1 is LNHDA and CDR2 is SQIVND (reference sequence). This CDR3 has 13 amino acids. The CDR3 sequence: CASSGKAGETQYF. In nucleotides, the CDR3 is TGTGCCAGTAGTGGGAAGGCTGGGGAGACCCAGTACTTC.

This clone was picked up one time. The J gene is TRBJ1-5, the V gene TRBV4-1; 7 bases match TRBD1. There are 17 residues in the CDR3. V dropped 1 base and J dropped 7; count of bases not matched to a gene: 13. CDR1 and CDR2 from the germline V gene are MGHRA and YSYEKL. The chain's CDR3 is CASSQGLGRGIRQPQHF. CDR3 in DNA: TGCGCCAGCAGCCAAGGGTTAGGCAGGGGGATAAGGCAGCCCCAGCATTTT.

The rearrangement links TRBV7-6 to TRBJ2-7, with D perhaps being TRBD1 or TRBD2 (8 bases each). This CDR3 spans 15 amino acids. Germline CDR1 and CDR2: SGHVS and FNYEAQ. V shed 7 bases and J shed 0 bases, with 16 bases lying between them. The CDR3 loop is CASTSGGTGSYEQYF. The CDR3 region has the DNA TGTGCCAGCACCTCGGGAGGGACAGGCTCCTACGAGCAGTACTTC.

The gene calls are TRBV20-1 and TRBJ1-1; no definite D call. This CDR3 contains 11 residues. Between the trimmed V and J ends, which lost 0 bases and 7 bases, there was a span of 6 bases. Per the germline V gene, CDR1 is DFQATT and CDR2 is SNEGSKA (reference sequence). DNA for the CDR3: TGCAGTGCTAGAGACATGTTTGAAGCTTTCTTT. This gives the protein CSARDMFEAFF.

This clone turned up a few times. This sequence joins TRBV4-3 and TRBJ1-5; D call uncertain. The CDR3 is made up of 14 amino acids. The germline gives CDR1 LGHNA, CDR2 YSLEER. V was pared by 4 bases and J by 3 bases, with 10 bases between. The chain's CDR3 is CASSPRAANQPQHF. Written as DNA, the CDR3 is TGCGCCAGCAGCCCGAGGGCGGCCAATCAGCCCCAGCATTTT.

The chain combines TRBV6-1 with TRBJ2-5; D is perhaps TRBD2 (5 bases). The CDR3 covers 14 residues. Trimming pared 7 bases from V and 6 bases from J, leaving 18 bases between. The germline gives CDR1 MNHNS, CDR2 SASEGT. The CDR3 nucleotides read TGTGCCAGCAATCCAGCGGACGGTCTCCAGACCCAGTACTTC. It codes for CASNPADGLQTQYF.

This clone was counted between two and nine times. V usage is TRBV5-5 and J usage is TRBJ1-2; D is ambiguous. The CDR3 sequence is 11 residues long. V was cut by 9 bases and J by 8 bases, with 14 bases left in between. Germline V gene sequence: CDR1 SGHKS, CDR2 YYEKEE (reference sequence). CDR3: CATEDIGGYTF. The CDR3 nucleotides read TGTGCCACCGAAGATATTGGGGGCTACACCTTC.

CDR3 in amino acids: CASSLLAGSSYEQYF. In nucleotides, the CDR3 is TGTGCCAGCAGTTTACTAGCGGGCAGCTCCTACGAGCAGTACTTC. The chain carries TRBV27 and TRBJ2-7; TRBD2 agrees at 8 bases. This CDR3 is 15 amino acids long. In germline, CDR1 is MNHEY, CDR2 SMNVEV (reference sequence). Unmatched junction bases numbered 3, after V lost 2 bases and J lost 0 bases.

The J gene is TRBJ2-7, the V gene TRBV27, with D possibly TRBD2 on 6 matching bases. This CDR3 has 16 residues. The germline gives CDR1 MNHEY, CDR2 SMNVEV (reference sequence). The V gene lost 4 bases and the J gene lost 2 bases, with 18 bases spanning the gap. CDR3 DNA sequence: TGTGCCAGCAGTTCACGCAACGTCCGGGAGACCTACGAGCAGTACTTC. Translated: CASSSRNVRETYEQYF.

The V and J genes are TRBV7-2 and TRBJ2-5, with 16 positions matching TRBD2. V lost 10 bases and J lost 4; bases outside the gene matches: 6. Germline-derived CDR1 and CDR2 are SGHTA and FQGNSA. This CDR3 has 15 amino acids. CDR3 DNA sequence: TGTGCCACGGGACTAGCGGGGGGGCCATCAGAGACCCAGTACTTC. Translation gives CATGLAGGPSETQYF.

The chain uses TRBV18 and TRBJ2-5; TRBD2 aligns across 7 bases. This CDR3 has 16 residues. The V gene's germline CDR1 is KGHSH and CDR2 LQKENI. Trimming removed 2 bases from V and 1 base from J; junction bases left unmatched: 7. This CDR3 reads CASSPGASGFQETQYF. In DNA form, the CDR3 reads TGTGCCAGCTCACCAGGGGCTAGCGGTTTCCAAGAGACCCAGTACTTC.

The chain employs TRBV6-6 and TRBJ1-4, with 8 bases aligning to TRBD1. Germline CDR1 MNHNY, CDR2 SVGAGI (reference sequence). The ends lost 4 bases at V and 6 bases at J; junction bases unmatched: 10. CDR3 length equals 16 residues. Written as DNA, the CDR3 is TGTGCCAGCAGTTCGACAGGGGCGGAGATCGATGAAAAACTGTTTTTT. Translating it yields CASSSTGAEIDEKLFF.

In its sample, this clone was seen a few times. The chain uses TRBV4-3 and TRBJ1-6; no clear D gene. Germline loops: CDR1 LGHNA, CDR2 YSLEER. Trimming removed 0 bases from V and 9 bases from J, with 12 bases in between. The CDR3 has 15 residues. DNA for the CDR3: TGCGCCAGCAGCCAAGAGACGGGCAGAGGTTCACCCCTCCACTTT. This codes for CASSQETGRGSPLHF.